These T cell receptor beta chains were read from a single sample in a study of human T cells and chemical hapten exposure. Each CDR3 protein is one row after TCRdb ran MiXCR on the RACE reads. Found here are hundreds of thousands of distinct CDR3 sequences, just under 6.5% of them singletons; the top ten hold about 5.4%. Sequencing used whole blood, obtained in connection with sensitization to the hapten diphenylcyclopropenone (DPC). The receptors come from a woman aged 18-30 years with alopecia areata. Some clones in this sample may be carry-over from other donors' samples. Each CDR3 is given with its conserved first and last residue. The D gene is left open where the match is weak. Rows may omit the clone size; those that give it use once, few, many or a size class.

size	V	D	J	DNA	CDR3
.	TRBV6-6	.	TRBJ1-6	TGTGCCAGCAGTTATGACGCGACGGGTTCACCCCTCCACTTT	CASSYDATGSPLHF
many	TRBV10-3	TRBD1	TRBJ1-5	TGTGCCATCGGACAGGGGACGAATCAGCCCCAGCATTTT	CAIGQGTNQPQHF
few	TRBV12-3/TRBV12-4	.	TRBJ1-3	TGTGCCAGCAGACTTACAGCTGGAAACACCATATATTTT	CASRLTAGNTIYF
few	TRBV10-3	.	TRBJ1-1	TGTGCCATCAGTGAAACTACGGCAGAAGCTTTCTTT	CAISETTAEAFF
.	TRBV6-2/TRBV6-3	TRBD2	TRBJ2-7	TGTGCCAGCAGCCGATCGAGCGGGGGTTTCTCCTACGAGCAGTACTTC	CASSRSSGGFSYEQYF
.	TRBV5-4	.	TRBJ2-5	TGTGCCAGCAGCCACGAAACGGTTAAAGAGACCCAGTACTTC	CASSHETVKETQYF
.	TRBV28	.	TRBJ2-7	TGTGCCAGCAGTTCTCATGGGCCTTACGAGCAGTACTTC	CASSSHGPYEQYF
few	TRBV2	.	TRBJ2-3	TGTGCCAGCAGGCGGGTGGGAGATACGCAGTATTTT	CASRRVGDTQYF
few	TRBV7-9	.	TRBJ2-7	TGTGCCAGCAGCGATGCCAACTACGAGCAGTACTTC	CASSDANYEQYF
many	TRBV6-1	.	TRBJ2-6	TGTGCCAGCAGTGAAAGAGGGCATGGGGCCAACGTCCTGACTTTC	CASSERGHGANVLTF
many	TRBV4-3	.	TRBJ1-4	TGCGCCAGCAGCCAAGATGTAACAAGTAATCTTAATGAAAAACTGTTTTTT	CASSQDVTSNLNEKLFF
many	TRBV5-1	TRBD2	TRBJ2-1	TGCGCCAGCAGCTTGACTAGCGGGGACTACAATGAGCAGTTCTTC	CASSLTSGDYNEQFF
many	TRBV14	.	TRBJ2-1	TGTGCCAGCAGCCAAGGACGGGGATGGTACAATGAGCAGTTCTTC	CASSQGRGWYNEQFF
.	TRBV20-1	TRBD1	TRBJ2-3	TGCAGTGCTTCAAGGACAGGGGGCATGCCAGATACGCAGTATTTT	CSASRTGGMPDTQYF
few	TRBV5-1	.	TRBJ2-5	TGCGCCAGCAGCCTGTCCAGAAGGTACCAAGAGACCCAGTACTTC	CASSLSRRYQETQYF
many	TRBV7-2	TRBD1	TRBJ1-2	TGCGCCAGCAGCTTGGACAGGAGCTATGGCTACACCTTC	CASSLDRSYGYTF
many	TRBV5-4	.	TRBJ2-1	TGTGCCAGCAGCCCTACTACAGAACGGCACAATGAGCAGTTCTTC	CASSPTTERHNEQFF
many	TRBV25-1	.	TRBJ1-4	TGTGCCAGCAGCGAAAGGGACCGCTCTAATGAAAAACTGTTTTTT	CASSERDRSNEKLFF
many	TRBV7-9	TRBD1	TRBJ1-2	TGTGCCAGCAGCTCTAGGGACAGGGGGGATGGCTACACCTTC	CASSSRDRGDGYTF
few	TRBV6-4	.	TRBJ2-5	TGTGCCAGCAGTGAGGGGCCGCAAGAGACCCAGTACTTC	CASSEGPQETQYF
many	TRBV6-5	.	TRBJ2-2	TGTGCCAGCAGAACTAGCTTTTCCGGGGAGCTGTTTTTT	CASRTSFSGELFF
many	TRBV20-1	.	TRBJ1-2	TGCAGTGCTAAACAGGGTCATGGCTACACCTTC	CSAKQGHGYTF
.	TRBV5-5	.	TRBJ2-7	TGTGCCAGCAGCTTCATCCTATGGGGGGACAAGAGGGGCGAGCAGTACTTC	CASSFILWGDKRGEQYF
few	TRBV5-1	.	TRBJ2-5	TGCGCCAGCAGCTTGTTCACGGGGATGCAAGAGACCCAGTACTTC	CASSLFTGMQETQYF
few	TRBV5-1	TRBD1	TRBJ2-7	TGCGCCAGCAGCTCCGGACGGACAGGGGACGAGCAGTACTTC	CASSSGRTGDEQYF
.	TRBV7-8	.	TRBJ1-1	TGTGCCAGCAGCTTCCTTAGGACTGAAGCTTTCTTT	CASSFLRTEAFF
.	TRBV6-1	.	TRBJ2-7	TGTGCCACCCACCTCTGGGACCGCGACTACGAGCAGTACTTC	CATHLWDRDYEQYF
many	TRBV7-9	.	TRBJ1-1	TGTGCCAGCAACAACGGGGGTGAAGCTTTCTTT	CASNNGGEAFF
few	TRBV20-1	.	TRBJ1-1	TGCAGTGCTAGAGTGCCTGGCAGGAACACTGAAGCTTTCTTT	CSARVPGRNTEAFF
many	TRBV6-5	.	TRBJ1-1	TGTGCCAGCAAGGGGGGCGTTAGGACTGAAGCTTTCTTT	CASKGGVRTEAFF
.	TRBV27	.	TRBJ2-3	TGTGCCAGCAAACTTAGCGGTTCAAGGCATACGCAGTATTTT	CASKLSGSRHTQYF
.	TRBV13	.	TRBJ2-2	TGTGCCAGCAGCCAACGGGCAGGGCCCGGAGACGGGGAGCTGTTTTTT	CASSQRAGPGDGELFF
.	TRBV12-3/TRBV12-4	.	TRBJ2-5	TGTGCCAGCACAAGGTCCCGCGGGGGCGGGGAGACCCAGTACTTC	CASTRSRGGGETQYF
many	TRBV6-5	.	TRBJ1-2	TGTGCCAGCAGTTACTCGTTCCAGCGTTATGGCTACACCTTC	CASSYSFQRYGYTF
few	TRBV6-6	TRBD2	TRBJ2-1	TGTGCCAGCAGTTATAGTTTAGCGGGGGGGCGGGAGCAGTTCTTC	CASSYSLAGGREQFF
.	TRBV4-3	TRBD1	TRBJ1-2	TGCGCCAGCAGCCAAGGGGACAGGGGGCCGGCTGGCTACACCTTC	CASSQGDRGPAGYTF
few	TRBV28	.	TRBJ2-2	TGTGCCAGCCGACAGGGAGGGAACACCGGGGAGCTGTTTTTT	CASRQGGNTGELFF
.	TRBV12-3/TRBV12-4	.	TRBJ2-7	TGTGCCAGCAGTTTAGCGGCACCGACCTACGAGCAGTACTTC	CASSLAAPTYEQYF
few	TRBV11-2	.	TRBJ2-2	TGTGCCAGCAGCCGCCCGGGAGCCGGGGAGCTGTTTTTT	CASSRPGAGELFF
few	TRBV5-1	TRBD2	TRBJ2-3	TGCGCCAGCAGCTTGGGGACTAGCGGGAGCACAGATACGCAGTATTTT	CASSLGTSGSTDTQYF
few	TRBV12-3/TRBV12-4	.	TRBJ2-3	TGTGCCAGCAGTCCGGCGCTTAAGGTATTCCCAGATACGCAGTATTTT	CASSPALKVFPDTQYF
.	TRBV19	.	TRBJ2-6	TGTGCCAGTAGTATTAACTCTGGGGCCAACGTCCTGACTTTC	CASSINSGANVLTF
few	TRBV12-3/TRBV12-4	TRBD1	TRBJ1-1	TGTGCCAGCAGTTTCCGACAGGGGCGAAACACTGAAGCTTTCTTT	CASSFRQGRNTEAFF
few	TRBV5-1	.	TRBJ2-3	TGCGCCAGCAATTCTGACAGGCCTAGCACAGATACGCAGTATTTT	CASNSDRPSTDTQYF
few	TRBV12-3/TRBV12-4	.	TRBJ2-6	TGTGCCAGCAGTTTTTCCAGGACCGGGGCCAACGTCCTGACTTTC	CASSFSRTGANVLTF